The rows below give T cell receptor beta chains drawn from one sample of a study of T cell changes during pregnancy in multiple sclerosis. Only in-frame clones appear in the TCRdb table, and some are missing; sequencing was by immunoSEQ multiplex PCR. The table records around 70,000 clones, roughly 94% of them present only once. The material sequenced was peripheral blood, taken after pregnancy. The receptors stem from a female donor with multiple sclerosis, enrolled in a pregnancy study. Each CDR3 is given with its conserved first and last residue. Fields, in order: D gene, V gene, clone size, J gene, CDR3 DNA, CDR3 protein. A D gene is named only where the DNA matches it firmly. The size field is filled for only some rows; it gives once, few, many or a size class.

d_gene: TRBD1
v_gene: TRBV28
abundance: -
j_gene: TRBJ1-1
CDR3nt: TGTGCCAGCATCGGACAGGCCCAGAACACTGAAGCTTTCTTT
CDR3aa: CASIGQAQNTEAFF

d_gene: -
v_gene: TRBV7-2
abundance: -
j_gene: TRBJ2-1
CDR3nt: TGTGCCAGCAGCTTGCTAAGGGGCGCGGGAATGAGTGAGCAGTTCTTC
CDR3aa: CASSLLRGAGMSEQFF

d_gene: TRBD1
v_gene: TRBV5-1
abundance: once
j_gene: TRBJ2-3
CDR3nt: TGCGCCAGCAGCTTGGTCAGGACAGGGGCTAGCACAGATACGCAGTATTTT
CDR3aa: CASSLVRTGASTDTQYF

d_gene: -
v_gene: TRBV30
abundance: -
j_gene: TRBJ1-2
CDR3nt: TGTGCCTGGACCTACGTAGGGGGTACCACCTTC
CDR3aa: CAWTYVGGTTF

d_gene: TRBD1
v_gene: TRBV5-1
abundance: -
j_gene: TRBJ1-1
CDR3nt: TGCGCCAGCAGCGAACAGGGGGGTAAAGCTGAAGCTTTCTTT
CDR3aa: CASSEQGGKAEAFF

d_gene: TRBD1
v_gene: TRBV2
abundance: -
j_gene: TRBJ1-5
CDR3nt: TGTGCCAGCAGTGCGGGACAGGGAATGAGCAATCAGCCCCAGCATTTT
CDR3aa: CASSAGQGMSNQPQHF

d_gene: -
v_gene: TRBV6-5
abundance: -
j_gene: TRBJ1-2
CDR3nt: TGTGCCAGCAGTTCCCAGGGTAACTATGGCTACACCTTC
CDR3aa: CASSSQGNYGYTF

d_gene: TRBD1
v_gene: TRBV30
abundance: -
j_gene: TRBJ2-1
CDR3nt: TGTGCCTGGAGTGTACTTGACAGGGTTGGCGAGCAGTTCTTC
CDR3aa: CAWSVLDRVGEQFF

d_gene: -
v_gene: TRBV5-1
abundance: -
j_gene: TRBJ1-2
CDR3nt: TGCGCCAGCAGCTTGGAAGGGGTCTATGGCTACACCTTC
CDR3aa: CASSLEGVYGYTF

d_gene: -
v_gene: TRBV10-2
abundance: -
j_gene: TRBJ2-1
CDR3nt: TGCGCCAGCAGTGGGCTTAGCCTGTACAATGAGCAGTTCTTC
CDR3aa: CASSGLSLYNEQFF

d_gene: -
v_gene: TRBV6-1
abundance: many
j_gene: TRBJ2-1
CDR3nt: TGTGCCAGCAGTGAACCGACCGGGTCCCATGAGCAGTTCTTC
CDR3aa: CASSEPTGSHEQFF

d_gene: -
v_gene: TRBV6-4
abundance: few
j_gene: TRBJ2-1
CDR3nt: TGTGCCAGCAGTGAAGGCGGGATCCATGAGCAGTTCTTC
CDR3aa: CASSEGGIHEQFF

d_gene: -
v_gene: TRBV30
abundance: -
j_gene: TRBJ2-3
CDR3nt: TGTGCCTGGAAGCGGCAGGGGCGCACAGATACGCAGTATTTT
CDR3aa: CAWKRQGRTDTQYF

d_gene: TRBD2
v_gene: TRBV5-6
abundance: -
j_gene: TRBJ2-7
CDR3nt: TGTGCCAGCAGCTACGTAGGGGAGGGGTACGGGCAGTACTTC
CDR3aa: CASSYVGEGYGQYF